Below, 30 T cell receptor beta chains from the same sample are listed, as sequenced in a study of blood T cell repertoires in COVID-19. Sequenced by immunoSEQ multiplex PCR; TCRdb stores in-frame clones only, minus some. The data contain under 350,000 clones, roughly 85% of them singletons. The specimen sequenced was peripheral blood. The receptors stem from a human donor in a cohort sampled during active COVID-19.

This clone was counted a single time. The chain employs TRBV5-4 and TRBJ2-2; TRBD1 matches at 10 bases. This CDR3 has 14 amino acids. With 4 bases clipped from V and 8 bases from J, the junction kept 5 bases outside the gene matches. Germline V lookup: CDR1 SGHNT, CDR2 YYREEE (reference sequence). The DNA of the CDR3 is TGTGCCAGCAGCCCAGGGACAGGGGTGGGGGAGCTGTTTTTT. Translation gives CASSPGTGVGELFF. The complete variable domain, with remaining parts taken from reference TRBV5-4 and TRBJ2-2, reads ETGVTQSPTHLIKTRGQQVTLRCSSQSGHNTVSWYQQALGQGPQFIFQYYREEENGRGNFPPRFSGLQFPNYSSELNVNALELDDSALYLCASSPGTGVGELFFGEGSRLTVL.

The chain uses TRBV3-1 (or the pseudogene TRBV3-2) and TRBJ1-3; D is perhaps TRBD1 (5 bases). CDR3 length equals 16 residues. Trimming stripped 0 bases from V and 4 bases from J, with 13 bases between. CDR1 and CDR2 (germline): LGHDT, YNNKEL (reference sequence). CDR3 DNA sequence: TGTGCCAGCAGCCAAGATCCTGCAGGGTACGGAAACACCATATATTTT. It codes for CASSQDPAGYGNTIYF.

The genes are TRBV6-5 and TRBJ1-2; D gene uncertain. With 0 bases removed from V and 4 bases from J, the gap between germline ends came to 6 bases. CDR3 length: 13 amino acids. Germline V gene data show CDR1 as MNHEY and CDR2 as SVGAGI. The DNA of the CDR3 is TGTGCCAGCAGTTACTCGTCGAGCTATGGCTACACCTTC. Protein: CASSYSSSYGYTF.

The CDR3 DNA sequence: TGTGCCAGCAGTGGGAGGGGTGGCTACACCTTC. This translates into CASSGRGGYTF. The J gene is TRBJ1-2, the V gene TRBV27; tentative D call: TRBD1 (5 bases). Trimming took off 5 bases at V and 7 bases at J, with 8 bases between the two ends. Germline-derived CDR1 and CDR2 are MNHEY and SMNVEV (reference sequence). The CDR3 runs 11 residues.

The chain links TRBV5-1 to TRBJ1-2; D call uncertain. V was trimmed by 2 bases and J by 7 bases, leaving 12 bases between them. The CDR3 runs 13 residues. Germline V lookup: CDR1 SGHRS, CDR2 YFSETQ. CDR3 coding DNA: TGCGCCAGCAGCTTAGAGGGAAGCGGTGGCTACACCTTC. This translates into CASSLEGSGGYTF.

The chain has TRBV28 and TRBJ2-5; 10 bases match TRBD1. CDR1 is MDHEN, CDR2 SYDVKM, per germline. The CDR3 is 15 amino acids. V lost 3 bases and J lost 4; bases outside the gene matches: 5. The chain's CDR3 is CASSLGQGIRETQYF. For the CDR3, the DNA is TGTGCCAGCAGTTTGGGACAGGGGATACGAGAGACCCAGTACTTC. The variable domain in full, completed from reference TRBV28 and TRBJ2-5, reads DVKVTQSSRYLVKRTGEKVFLECVQDMDHENMFWYRQDPGLGLRLIYFSYDVKMKEKGDIPEGYSVSREKKERFSLILESASTNQTSMYLCASSLGQGIRETQYFGPGTRLLVL.

This clone was recorded many times. The chain combines TRBV2 with TRBJ2-2; 10 bases line up with TRBD1. CDR3 length: 16 amino acids. From germline, CDR1 is SNHLY and CDR2 FYNNEI. J was trimmed by 6 bases and V by 6 bases; bases with no gene match: 10. The CDR3 loop reads CASRRETGGISGELFF. DNA of the CDR3: TGTGCCAGCAGACGGGAGACAGGGGGCATATCCGGGGAGCTGTTTTTT.

The rearrangement uses TRBV5-4 and TRBJ2-2, with a weak D call TRBD1 (6 bases). Between the trimmed V and J ends, which lost 1 base and 7 bases, there was a span of 8 bases. CDR1 and CDR2 (germline): SGHNT, YYREEE (reference sequence). The CDR3 is made up of 13 amino acids. CDR3: CASSLLQGGELFF. DNA of the CDR3: TGTGCCAGCAGCTTGTTACAGGGCGGGGAGCTGTTTTTT.

The chain has TRBV5-1 and TRBJ1-1; 9 bases are a match to TRBD1. Trimming at V came to 0 bases and at J to 0 bases, leaving 6 bases not matched to a gene. In germline, CDR1 is SGHRS, CDR2 YFSETQ. The CDR3 covers 17 residues. The CDR3 reads CASSLGHRGRMNTEAFF. CDR3 nucleotides: TGCGCCAGCAGCTTGGGACACAGGGGGCGAATGAACACTGAAGCTTTCTTT.

V usage is TRBV20-1 and J usage is TRBJ1-6, with D maybe TRBD1 (5 bases). Trimming stripped 7 bases from V and 6 bases from J, with 16 bases between. The CDR3 is 14 amino acids. Per germline, CDR1 DFQATT and CDR2 SNEGSKA (reference sequence). The chain's CDR3 is CSVSRGGVNSPLHF. The DNA of the CDR3 is TGCAGTGTTAGTCGTGGAGGGGTTAATTCACCCCTCCACTTT.

This chain connects TRBV12-3 or TRBV12-4 to TRBJ2-1; TRBD1 agrees at 8 bases. The CDR3 contains 13 residues. V lost 3 bases to trimming and J lost 9 bases; unmatched junction nucleotides: 4. The CDR3 protein is CASSFRGLGEQFF. As DNA, the CDR3 is TGTGCCAGCAGTTTCAGGGGGCTGGGTGAGCAGTTCTTC.

The chain joins TRBV6-5 to TRBJ2-3; 11 positions agree with TRBD2. The CDR3 covers 13 residues. The V segment lost 9 bases and the J segment 4 bases; nucleotides outside the gene matches: 3. The germline CDR1 and CDR2 sequences are MNHEY and SVGAGI. CDR3 in amino acids: CASGLAGADTQYF. Written as DNA, the CDR3 is TGTGCCAGTGGACTAGCGGGCGCAGATACGCAGTATTTT.

The chain joins TRBV9 to TRBJ2-3; D perhaps matches TRBD1 (5 bases). The germline gives CDR1 SGDLS, CDR2 YYNGEE. This CDR3 has 17 residues. V was cut by 0 bases and J by 5 bases, with 19 bases left in between. CDR3 sequence: CASSVEGLGAEGDTQYF. The DNA of the CDR3 is TGTGCCAGCAGCGTAGAGGGATTAGGGGCGGAAGGAGATACGCAGTATTTT.

V usage is TRBV27 and J usage is TRBJ2-7, with TRBD1 identical over 7 bases. Germline CDR1 MNHEY, CDR2 SMNVEV (reference sequence). J was trimmed by 3 bases and V by 6 bases; bases with no gene match: 8. The CDR3 is 14 amino acids. The CDR3 DNA sequence: TGTGCCAGCAGGAACCGGGACAGCTACTACGAGCAGTACTTC. This translates into CASRNRDSYYEQYF.

The chain combines TRBV10-3 with TRBJ1-6, with 10 bases fitting TRBD1. After removal of 6 bases from V and 3 bases from J, the junction contained 8 bases not matched to a gene. The V gene's germline CDR1 is ENHRY and CDR2 SYGVKD. The length of the CDR3 is 17 residues. The CDR3 is CAIRDGDRGFYNSPLHF. The CDR3 nucleotides are TGTGCCATCAGGGACGGGGACAGGGGTTTCTATAATTCACCCCTCCACTTT.

The V and J genes are TRBV10-3 and TRBJ2-1; D not resolved. The CDR3 covers 15 residues. V shed 10 bases and J shed 0 bases, with 16 bases lying between them. The germline V gene has CDR1 ENHRY and CDR2 SYGVKD. CDR3 loop: CATTRLVGSYNEQFF. CDR3 bases: TGTGCCACGACGCGACTCGTCGGCTCCTACAATGAGCAGTTCTTC.

The chain employs TRBV5-1 and TRBJ2-7, with 10 bases aligning to TRBD2. J was trimmed by 7 bases and V by 1 base; bases with no gene match: 14. The CDR3 is 17 residues long. The germline V gene encodes CDR1 SGHRS and CDR2 YFSETQ. DNA for the CDR3: TGCGCCAGCAGCTTGAGCCTCGGTGAGCTAGCGGGGGAAGAGCAGTACTTC. Residues: CASSLSLGELAGEEQYF.

V and J are TRBV12-5 and TRBJ1-4; unclear D gene. The V gene's germline CDR1 is LGHNT and CDR2 FRNRAP. Trimming took 5 bases from V and 6 from J, leaving 10 bases between them. This CDR3 contains 13 residues. The CDR3, as DNA: TGTGCTAGTGGTCCCGAGGCGTATGAAAAACTGTTTTTT. Its translation: CASGPEAYEKLFF.

The rearrangement uses TRBV5-5 and TRBJ2-1; D gene ambiguous. The CDR3 has 14 residues. V lost 0 bases, J lost 2 bases, and 6 bases lay in between. Germline values: CDR1 SGHKS, CDR2 YYEKEE (reference sequence). The CDR3 nucleotides are TGTGCCAGCAGCTTGGCACGGGCCTACAATGAGCAGTTCTTC. The encoded protein is CASSLARAYNEQFF.

On this clone: The junction and the germline gene differ at one end; a read error may be behind it. The chain uses TRBV29-1 and TRBJ2-3; the D gene is possibly TRBD2 (6 bases). Per the germline V gene, CDR1 is SQVTM and CDR2 is ANQGSEA. CDR3 length equals 14 residues. CDR3 in DNA: TGCAGAGTTGTGGGGGGTCACCTCACAGATACGCAGTATTTT. Translating it yields CRVVGGHLTDTQYF.

This clone was seen repeatedly, ten times or more. The V gene is TRBV23-1, the J gene TRBJ1-5; D remains unclear. TRBV23-1 is labeled an ORF, and its function is uncertain. The CDR3 loop spans 9 amino acids. V was shortened by 8 bases and J by 8 bases, with 4 bases between the two germline ends. The CDR3 region has the DNA TGCGCCAGCGAGAAGCCCCAGCATTTT. As protein: CASEKPQHF.

The V call is TRBV4-1, the J call TRBJ2-7, with a tentative D call TRBD2 (6 bases). V gave up 1 base and J gave up 6 bases, with 16 bases separating them. The V gene's germline CDR1 is MGHRA and CDR2 YSYEKL. The CDR3 is 15 residues long. The CDR3 DNA follows: TGCGCCAGCAGCCAAGGGGCGGGGCTAGTAGGCGAGCAGTACTTC. Protein product: CASSQGAGLVGEQYF.

The chain combines TRBV12-5 with TRBJ2-2, with 10 bases lining up with TRBD2. CDR3 length: 17 amino acids. Germline CDR1 LGHNT, CDR2 FRNRAP. V was pared by 3 bases and J by 2 bases, with 6 bases of the junction left unmatched. CDR3 sequence (DNA): TGTGCTAGTGGTTTCCCTCTAGCGGGGGCAAACACCGGGGAGCTGTTTTTT. Amino acids: CASGFPLAGANTGELFF.

V gene TRBV18 combines with J gene TRBJ2-2, with TRBD1 matching 7 bases. CDR1 is KGHSH, CDR2 LQKENI, per germline. The CDR3 has 13 amino acids. The V and J ends lost 5 bases and 8 bases, in that order; junction bases with no gene match: 5. Here the CDR3 reads CASSSDRSGELFF. For the CDR3, the DNA is TGTGCCAGCTCATCGGACAGGTCTGGGGAGCTGTTTTTT.

This clone showed up just a few times. In nucleotides, the CDR3 is TGCGCCAGCAGCCATGGGCACTACGAGCAGTACTTC. This gives the protein CASSHGHYEQYF. V is TRBV5-1 and J is TRBJ2-7; D is ambiguous. Deletions cut 4 bases from V and 3 bases from J, with 8 bases between. The germline gives CDR1 SGHRS, CDR2 YFSETQ. CDR3 size: 12 residues. Full variable domain (remainder filled in from reference TRBV5-1 and TRBJ2-7): KAGVTQTPRYLIKTRGQQVTLSCSPISGHRSVSWYQQTPGQGLQFLFEYFSETQRNKGNFPGRFSGRQFSNSRSEMNVSTLELGDSALYLCASSHGHYEQYFGPGTRLTVT.

The chain couples TRBV29-1 to TRBJ2-6, with a weak D call TRBD2 (6 bases). The CDR3 sequence is 16 residues long. Germline lookup yields CDR1 SQVTM and CDR2 ANQGSEA. Deletions cut 4 bases from V and 0 bases from J, with 13 bases between. CDR3 DNA sequence: TGCAGCGTTGCCGGGGGATTACACTCTGGGGCCAACGTCCTGACTTTC. Translation: CSVAGGLHSGANVLTF. The full variable domain, completed using reference TRBV29-1 and TRBJ2-6, is SAVISQKPSRDICQRGTSLTIQCQVDSQVTMMFWYRQQPGQSLTLIATANQGSEATYESGFVIDKFPISRPNLTFSTLTVSNMSPEDSSIYLCSVAGGLHSGANVLTFGAGSRLTVL.

The rearrangement joins TRBV19 to TRBJ1-3; 7 nucleotides agree with TRBD1. V trimming: 4 bases; J trimming: 2 bases; junction bases outside the gene matches: 2. The CDR3 contains 14 residues. Germline V gives CDR1 LNHDA, CDR2 SQIVND (reference sequence). CDR3 in amino acids: CASSSQGAGNTIYF. The DNA of the CDR3 is TGTGCCAGTAGTAGTCAGGGGGCTGGAAACACCATATATTTT.

This chain joins TRBV5-1 and TRBJ2-5, with a weak D call TRBD1 (6 bases). Looked up from germline, CDR1 is SGHRS and CDR2 is YFSETQ. V was cut by 4 bases and J by 1 base, with 14 bases left in between. This CDR3 is 15 amino acids long. CDR3 protein: CASSPEGVSQETQYF. The CDR3 DNA is TGCGCCAGCAGCCCCGAGGGGGTCTCCCAAGAGACCCAGTACTTC.

The chain links TRBV20-1 to TRBJ2-5; tentative D call: TRBD1 (6 bases). The CDR3 contains 17 residues. V dropped 3 bases and J dropped 4 bases, with 24 bases sitting between them. Germline V gene lookup returns CDR1 DFQATT and CDR2 SNEGSKA (reference sequence). The CDR3 region is CSASGLESQGMGETQYF. In DNA form, the CDR3 reads TGCAGTGCTAGTGGTTTAGAGAGTCAGGGGATGGGAGAGACCCAGTACTTC.

The chain combines TRBV14 with TRBJ2-7; TRBD2 agrees at 10 bases. J was trimmed by 4 bases and V by 0 bases; bases with no gene match: 3. The CDR3 consists of 15 residues. Germline-derived CDR1 and CDR2 are SGHDN and FVKESK. The CDR3 DNA sequence: TGTGCCAGCAGCCAAGATCCTAGCGGGGGATACGAGCAGTACTTC. Protein: CASSQDPSGGYEQYF. Drawing the rest from reference TRBV14 and TRBJ2-7, the complete variable domain is EAGVTQFPSHSVIEKGQTVTLRCDPISGHDNLYWYRRVMGKEIKFLLHFVKESKQDESGMPNNRFLAERTGGTYSTLKVQPAELEDSGVYFCASSQDPSGGYEQYFGPGTRLTVT.